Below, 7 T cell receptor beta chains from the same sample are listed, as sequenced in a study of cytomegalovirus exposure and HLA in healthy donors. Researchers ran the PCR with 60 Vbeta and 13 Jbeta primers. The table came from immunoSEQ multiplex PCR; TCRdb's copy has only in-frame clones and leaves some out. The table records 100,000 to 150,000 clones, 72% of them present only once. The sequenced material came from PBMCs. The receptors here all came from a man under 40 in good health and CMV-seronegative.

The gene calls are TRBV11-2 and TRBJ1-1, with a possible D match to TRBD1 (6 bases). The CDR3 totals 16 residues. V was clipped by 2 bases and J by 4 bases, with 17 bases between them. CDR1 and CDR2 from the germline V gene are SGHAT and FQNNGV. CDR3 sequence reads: CASSLWGRGEFTEAFF. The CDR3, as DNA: TGTGCCAGCAGCTTATGGGGCAGGGGCGAATTCACTGAAGCTTTCTTT.

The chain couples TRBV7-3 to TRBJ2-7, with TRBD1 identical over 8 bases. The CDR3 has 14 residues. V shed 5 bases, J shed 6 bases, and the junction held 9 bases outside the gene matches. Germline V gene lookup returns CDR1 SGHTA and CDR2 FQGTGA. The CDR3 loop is CASSPATGAAEQYF. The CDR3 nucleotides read TGTGCCAGCAGCCCTGCGACAGGGGCGGCCGAGCAGTACTTC.

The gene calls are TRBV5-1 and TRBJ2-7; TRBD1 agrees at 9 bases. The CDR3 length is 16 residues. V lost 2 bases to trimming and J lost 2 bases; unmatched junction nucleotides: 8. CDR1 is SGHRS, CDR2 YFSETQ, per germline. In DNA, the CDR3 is TGCGCCAGCAGCTTAGATCCGGGACAGGGAGCCTACGAGCAGTACTTC. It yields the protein CASSLDPGQGAYEQYF.

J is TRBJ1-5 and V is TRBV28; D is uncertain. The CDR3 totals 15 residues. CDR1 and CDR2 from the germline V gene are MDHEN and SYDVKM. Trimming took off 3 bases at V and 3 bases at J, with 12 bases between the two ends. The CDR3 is CASSFMGRVNQPQHF. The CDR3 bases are TGTGCCAGCAGTTTTATGGGCAGAGTCAATCAGCCCCAGCATTTT.

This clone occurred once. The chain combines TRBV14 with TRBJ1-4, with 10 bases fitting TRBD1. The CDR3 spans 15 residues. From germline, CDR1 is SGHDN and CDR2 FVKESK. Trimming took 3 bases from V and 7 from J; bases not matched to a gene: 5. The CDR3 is CASSHWDRGGEKLFF. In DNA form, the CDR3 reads TGTGCCAGCAGCCATTGGGACAGGGGAGGTGAAAAACTGTTTTTT.

As DNA, the CDR3 is TGTGCCAGCGGACAGGGGCCATACGAGCAGTACTTC. It yields the protein CASGQGPYEQYF. The chain is built from TRBV9 and TRBJ2-7; 9 bases align to TRBD1. The V segment lost 7 bases and the J segment 4 bases; nucleotides outside the gene matches: 3. Germline CDR1 SGDLS, CDR2 YYNGEE. This CDR3 is built from 12 residues. The variable domain in full, completed from reference TRBV9 and TRBJ2-7, reads DSGVTQTPKHLITATGQRVTLRCSPRSGDLSVYWYQQSLDQGLQFLIQYYNGEERAKGNILERFSAQQFPDLHSELNLSSLELGDSALYFCASGQGPYEQYFGPGTRLTVT.

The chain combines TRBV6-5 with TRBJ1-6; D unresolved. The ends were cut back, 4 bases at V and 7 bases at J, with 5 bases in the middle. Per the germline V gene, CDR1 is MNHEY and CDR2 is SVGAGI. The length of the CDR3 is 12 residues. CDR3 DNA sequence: TGTGCCAGCAGTTCCCTAAATTCACCCCTCCACTTT. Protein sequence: CASSSLNSPLHF.